These 5 T cell receptor beta chains share one sample of origin, sequenced in a study of Graves' ophthalmopathy and Graves' hyperthyroidism (dated by TCRdb to between 2018 and 2020). For sequencing, an Illumina HiSeq 2000 was employed. TCR beta CDR3 regions were amplified from RNA transcripts for repertoire sequencing. HTBI primers and the Qiagen OneStep RT-PCR kit were used in a first-round RT-PCR, which was followed by a second-round multiplex PCR, size selection and purification. TCRdb redid the processing of the public reads, applying fastp at Q25 and MiXCR, and retained in-frame beta chains. CDR3 protein sequences are deduplicated, and each keeps its most common genes and DNA. The sample table records under 350,000 distinct CDR3 sequences; about a sixth of these occur just once. The top ten hold about 12% of the sample. The material sequenced was peripheral blood. These receptors were taken from an adult man with Graves' ophthalmopathy.

This clonotype was observed many times. This chain joins TRBV27 and TRBJ2-7; a weak D match, TRBD1 (6 bases). V was trimmed by 7 bases and J by 4 bases, leaving 14 bases between them. In germline, CDR1 is MNHEY, CDR2 SMNVEV (reference sequence). CDR3 length equals 13 residues. The CDR3 region is CASKRAGVYEQYF. The CDR3 DNA is TGTGCCAGCAAAAGGGCAGGGGTGTACGAGCAGTACTTC.

At least ten counts were recorded for this clonotype. The rearrangement uses TRBV5-1 and TRBJ1-2; D is unresolved. V was clipped by 3 bases and J by 10 bases, with 16 bases between them. This CDR3 is 13 amino acids long. CDR1 is SGHRS, CDR2 YFSETQ, per germline. The CDR3 DNA follows: TGCGCCAGCAGCTCCAGTGACCCGACTGTCTACACCTTC. Amino acid sequence: CASSSSDPTVYTF. The variable domain in full, with the rest retrieved from reference TRBV5-1 and TRBJ1-2, is KAGVTQTPRYLIKTRGQQVTLSCSPISGHRSVSWYQQTPGQGLQFLFEYFSETQRNKGNFPGRFSGRQFSNSRSEMNVSTLELGDSALYLCASSSSDPTVYTFGSGTRLTVV.

This clonotype has at least ten counts. In nucleotides, the CDR3 is TGTGCCAGCAGCCCCGGGACAGGGCCGTCCTACGAGCAGTACTTC. As protein: CASSPGTGPSYEQYF. V is TRBV12-3 or TRBV12-4 and J is TRBJ2-7; 9 nucleotides agree with TRBD1. The CDR3 is 15 amino acids. Trimming cost V 6 bases and J 1 base; bases outside gene matches: 7.

This clonotype was counted at least ten times. The chain carries TRBV6-5 and TRBJ1-2; unclear D gene. Germline CDR1 reads MNHEY; CDR2 reads SVGAGI. Trimming left V 4 bases short and J 3 bases short, with 15 bases between. This CDR3 is 15 amino acids long. The CDR3 spells CASSLKDEGYYGYTF. Written as DNA, the CDR3 is TGTGCCAGCAGTTTAAAGGATGAAGGATACTATGGCTACACCTTC.

This clonotype was observed many times. The rearrangement links TRBV6-5 to TRBJ1-5; D is ambiguous. Trimming took 4 bases from V and 3 from J, leaving 7 bases between them. Germline loops: CDR1 MNHEY, CDR2 SVGAGI. The CDR3 has 13 residues. CDR3 sequence (DNA): TGTGCCAGCAGTTTCAGGATCAATCAGCCCCAGCATTTT. Translation gives CASSFRINQPQHF.